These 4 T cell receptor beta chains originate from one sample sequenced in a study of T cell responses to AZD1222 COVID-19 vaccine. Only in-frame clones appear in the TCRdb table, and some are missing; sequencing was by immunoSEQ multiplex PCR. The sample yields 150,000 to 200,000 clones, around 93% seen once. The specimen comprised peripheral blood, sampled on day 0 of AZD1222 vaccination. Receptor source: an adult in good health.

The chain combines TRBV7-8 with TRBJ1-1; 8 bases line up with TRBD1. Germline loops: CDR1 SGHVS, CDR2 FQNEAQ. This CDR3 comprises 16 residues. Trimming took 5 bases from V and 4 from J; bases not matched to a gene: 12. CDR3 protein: CASSPRTGTDITEAFF. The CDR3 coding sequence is TGTGCCAGCAGCCCCCGGACAGGGACGGACATCACTGAAGCTTTCTTT.

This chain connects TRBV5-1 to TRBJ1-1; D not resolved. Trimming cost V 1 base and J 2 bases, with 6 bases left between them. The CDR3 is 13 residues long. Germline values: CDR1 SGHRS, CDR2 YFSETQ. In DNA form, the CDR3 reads TGCGCCAGCAGCTTGCCAGGAAACACTGAAGCTTTCTTT. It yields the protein CASSLPGNTEAFF. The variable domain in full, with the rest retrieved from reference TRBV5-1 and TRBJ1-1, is KAGVTQTPRYLIKTRGQQVTLSCSPISGHRSVSWYQQTPGQGLQFLFEYFSETQRNKGNFPGRFSGRQFSNSRSEMNVSTLELGDSALYLCASSLPGNTEAFFGQGTRLTVV.

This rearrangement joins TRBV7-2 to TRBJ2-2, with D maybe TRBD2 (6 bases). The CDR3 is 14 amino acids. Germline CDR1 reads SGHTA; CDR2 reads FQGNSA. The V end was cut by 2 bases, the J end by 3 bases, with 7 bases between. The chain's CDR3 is CASSLPGDTGELFF. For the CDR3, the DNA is TGTGCCAGCAGCTTACCGGGAGACACCGGGGAGCTGTTTTTT.

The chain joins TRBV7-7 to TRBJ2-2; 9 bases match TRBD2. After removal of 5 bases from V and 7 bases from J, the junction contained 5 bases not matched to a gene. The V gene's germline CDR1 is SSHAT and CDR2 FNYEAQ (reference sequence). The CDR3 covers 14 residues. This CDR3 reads CASSPSGVSGELFF. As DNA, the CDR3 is TGTGCCAGCAGCCCTAGCGGGGTCAGCGGGGAGCTGTTTTTT.